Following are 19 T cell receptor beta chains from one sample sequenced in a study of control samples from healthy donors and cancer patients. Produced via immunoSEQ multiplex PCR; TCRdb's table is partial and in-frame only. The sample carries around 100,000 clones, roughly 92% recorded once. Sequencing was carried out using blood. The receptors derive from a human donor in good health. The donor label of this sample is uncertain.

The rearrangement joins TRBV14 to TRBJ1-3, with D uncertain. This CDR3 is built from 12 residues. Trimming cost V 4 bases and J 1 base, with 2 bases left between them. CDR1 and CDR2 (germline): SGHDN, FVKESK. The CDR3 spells CASSRSGNTIYF. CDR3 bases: TGTGCCAGCAGCCGATCTGGAAACACCATATATTTT. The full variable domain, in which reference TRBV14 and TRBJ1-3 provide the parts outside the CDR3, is EAGVTQFPSHSVIEKGQTVTLRCDPISGHDNLYWYRRVMGKEIKFLLHFVKESKQDESGMPNNRFLAERTGGTYSTLKVQPAELEDSGVYFCASSRSGNTIYFGEGSWLTVV.

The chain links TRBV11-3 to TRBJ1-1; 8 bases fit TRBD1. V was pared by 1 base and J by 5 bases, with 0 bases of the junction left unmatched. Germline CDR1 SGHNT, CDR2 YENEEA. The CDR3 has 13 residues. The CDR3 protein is CASSLGQGTEAFF. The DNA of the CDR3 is TGTGCCAGCAGCTTAGGACAGGGGACTGAAGCTTTCTTT.

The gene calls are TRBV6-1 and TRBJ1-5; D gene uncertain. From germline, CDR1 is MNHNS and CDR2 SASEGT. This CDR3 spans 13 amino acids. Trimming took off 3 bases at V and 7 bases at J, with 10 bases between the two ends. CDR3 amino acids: CASSEMGRQPQHF. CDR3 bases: TGTGCCAGCAGTGAGATGGGTCGACAGCCCCAGCATTTT.

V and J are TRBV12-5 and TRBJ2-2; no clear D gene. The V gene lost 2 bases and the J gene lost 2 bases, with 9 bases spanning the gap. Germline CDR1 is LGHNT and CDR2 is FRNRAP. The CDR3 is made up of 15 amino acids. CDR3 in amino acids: CASGLPLENTGELFF. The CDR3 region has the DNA TGTGCTAGTGGTTTGCCCCTGGAAAACACCGGGGAGCTGTTTTTT.

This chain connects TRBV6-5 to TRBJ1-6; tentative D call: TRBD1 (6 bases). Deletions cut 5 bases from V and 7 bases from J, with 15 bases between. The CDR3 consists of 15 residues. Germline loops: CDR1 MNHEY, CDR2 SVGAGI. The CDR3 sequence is CASSPRTATNSPLHF. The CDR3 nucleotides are TGTGCCAGCAGTCCAAGGACAGCCACCAATTCACCCCTCCACTTT.

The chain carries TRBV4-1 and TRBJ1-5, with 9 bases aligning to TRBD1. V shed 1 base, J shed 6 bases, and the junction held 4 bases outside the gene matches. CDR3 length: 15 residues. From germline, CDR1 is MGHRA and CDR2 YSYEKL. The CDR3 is CASSQAHRGPQPQHF. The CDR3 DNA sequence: TGCGCCAGCAGCCAAGCTCACAGGGGGCCTCAGCCCCAGCATTTT.

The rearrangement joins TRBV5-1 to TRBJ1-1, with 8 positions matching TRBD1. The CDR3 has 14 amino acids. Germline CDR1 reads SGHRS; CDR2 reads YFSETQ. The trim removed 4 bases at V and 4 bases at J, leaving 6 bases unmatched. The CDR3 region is CASSNGQGTTEAFF. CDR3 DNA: TGCGCCAGCAGCAATGGACAGGGAACCACTGAAGCTTTCTTT.

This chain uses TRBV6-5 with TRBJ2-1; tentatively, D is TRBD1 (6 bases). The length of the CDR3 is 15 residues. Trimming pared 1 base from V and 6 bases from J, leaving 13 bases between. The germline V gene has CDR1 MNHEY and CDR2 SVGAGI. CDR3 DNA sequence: TGTGCCAGCAGTTACTTCCCGGACAGCCTCAATGAGCAGTTCTTC. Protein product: CASSYFPDSLNEQFF.

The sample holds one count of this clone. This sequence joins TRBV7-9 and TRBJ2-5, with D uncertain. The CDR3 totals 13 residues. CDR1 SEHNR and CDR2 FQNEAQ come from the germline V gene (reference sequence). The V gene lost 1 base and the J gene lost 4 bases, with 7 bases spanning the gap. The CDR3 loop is CASSLVVRETQYF. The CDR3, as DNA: TGTGCCAGCAGCTTAGTGGTTCGAGAGACCCAGTACTTC.

Here the CDR3 DNA reads TGTGCCACCAGTGCGCCAGAGACAGGTCAAGAGACCCAGTACTTC. Its translation: CATSAPETGQETQYF. The chain recombines TRBV24-1 with TRBJ2-5; maybe TRBD1 (6 bases). This CDR3 spans 15 amino acids. Trimming took off 5 bases at V and 2 bases at J, with 14 bases between the two ends. CDR1 is KGHDR, CDR2 SFDVKD, per germline.

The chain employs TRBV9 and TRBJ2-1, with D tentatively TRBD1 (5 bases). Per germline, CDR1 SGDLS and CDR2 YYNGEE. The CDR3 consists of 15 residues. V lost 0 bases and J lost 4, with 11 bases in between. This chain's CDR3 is CASSVGGAEYNEQFF. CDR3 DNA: TGTGCCAGCAGCGTAGGTGGGGCCGAATACAATGAGCAGTTCTTC.

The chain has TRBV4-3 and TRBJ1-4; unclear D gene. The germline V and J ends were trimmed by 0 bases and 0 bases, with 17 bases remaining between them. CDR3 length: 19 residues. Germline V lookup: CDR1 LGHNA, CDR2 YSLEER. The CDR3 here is CASSQDRMGRSATNEKLFF. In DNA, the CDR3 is TGCGCCAGCAGCCAAGATCGAATGGGCAGGAGCGCAACTAATGAAAAACTGTTTTTT.

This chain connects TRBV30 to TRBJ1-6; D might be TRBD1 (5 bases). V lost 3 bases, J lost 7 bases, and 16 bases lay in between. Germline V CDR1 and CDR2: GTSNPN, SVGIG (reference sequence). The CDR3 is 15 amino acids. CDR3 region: CAWRPLGRGNSPLHF. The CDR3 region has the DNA TGTGCCTGGAGACCCCTGGGACGGGGAAATTCACCCCTCCACTTT.

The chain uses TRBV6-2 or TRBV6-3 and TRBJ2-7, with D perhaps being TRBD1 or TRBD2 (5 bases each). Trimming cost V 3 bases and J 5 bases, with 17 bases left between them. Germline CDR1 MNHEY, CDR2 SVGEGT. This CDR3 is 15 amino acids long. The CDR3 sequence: CASSYGTSYRNEQYV. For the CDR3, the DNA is TGTGCCAGCAGTTATGGGACGTCCTATCGCAACGAGCAGTACGTC.

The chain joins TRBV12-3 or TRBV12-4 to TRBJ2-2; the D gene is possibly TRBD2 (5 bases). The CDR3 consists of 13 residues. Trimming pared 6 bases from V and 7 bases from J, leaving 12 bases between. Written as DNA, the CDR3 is TGTGCCAGCAGCTCGGGGATGTTCGGGGAGCTGTTTTTT. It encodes CASSSGMFGELFF.

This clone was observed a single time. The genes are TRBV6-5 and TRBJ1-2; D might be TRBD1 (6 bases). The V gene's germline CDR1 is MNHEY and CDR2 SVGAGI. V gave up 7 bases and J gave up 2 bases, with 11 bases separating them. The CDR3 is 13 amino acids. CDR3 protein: CASTPGQNYGYTF. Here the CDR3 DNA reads TGTGCCAGCACTCCGGGACAAAACTATGGCTACACCTTC.

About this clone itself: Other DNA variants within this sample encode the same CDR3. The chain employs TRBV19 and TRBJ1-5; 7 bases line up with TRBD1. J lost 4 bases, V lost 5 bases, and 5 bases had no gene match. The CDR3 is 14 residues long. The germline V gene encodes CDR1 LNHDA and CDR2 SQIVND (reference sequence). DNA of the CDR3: TGTGCCAGTAGTCCGGGACAGAAAAATCAGCCCCAGCATTTT. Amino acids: CASSPGQKNQPQHF.

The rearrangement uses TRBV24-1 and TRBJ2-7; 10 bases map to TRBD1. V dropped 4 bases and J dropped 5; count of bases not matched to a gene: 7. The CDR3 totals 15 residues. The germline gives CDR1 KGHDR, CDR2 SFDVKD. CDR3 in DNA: TGTGCCACCAGTGAGGGGGACAGGGGCGACGACGAGCAGTACTTC. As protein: CATSEGDRGDDEQYF.

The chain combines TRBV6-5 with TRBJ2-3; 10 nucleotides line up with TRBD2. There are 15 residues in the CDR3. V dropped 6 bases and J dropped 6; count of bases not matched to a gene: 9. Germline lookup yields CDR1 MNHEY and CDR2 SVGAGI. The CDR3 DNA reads TGTGCCAGCAGGCCAGCGGGGGGGCCTCCTGATACGCAGTATTTT. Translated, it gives CASRPAGGPPDTQYF.